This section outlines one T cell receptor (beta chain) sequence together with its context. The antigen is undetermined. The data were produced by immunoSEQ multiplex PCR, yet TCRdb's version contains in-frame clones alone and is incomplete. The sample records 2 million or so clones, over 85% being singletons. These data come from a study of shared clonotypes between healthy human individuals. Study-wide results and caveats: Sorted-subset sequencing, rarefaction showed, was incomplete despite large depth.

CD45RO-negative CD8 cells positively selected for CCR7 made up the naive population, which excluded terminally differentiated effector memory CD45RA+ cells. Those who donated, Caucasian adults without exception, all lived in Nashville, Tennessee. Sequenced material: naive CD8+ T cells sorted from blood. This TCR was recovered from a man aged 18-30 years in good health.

CDR3 sequence reads: CASSQEQDTLYEQYF. For the CDR3, the DNA is TGCGCCAGCAGCCAAGAACAGGACACCCTTTACGAGCAGTACTTC. The chain has TRBV4-1 and TRBJ2-7, with a tentative D call TRBD1 (5 bases). The germline V gene encodes CDR1 MGHRA and CDR2 YSYEKL. CDR3 length equals 15 residues. The V end lost 0 bases, the J end lost 4 bases, and 13 bases lay between the germline ends.